These 8 T cell receptor beta chains were all obtained from the same sample, sequenced in a study of T cells in narcolepsy. Libraries were prepared by immunoSEQ multiplex PCR; TCRdb keeps only in-frame clonotypes and omits some of them. The table has about 35,000 clones, approximately 77% seen once. Material: memory (CD45RA-) CD4+ T cells from blood. The receptors stem from a human donor in good health.

V gene TRBV6-6 combines with J gene TRBJ2-1; TRBD1 aligns across 9 bases. Germline CDR1 is MNHNY and CDR2 is SVGAGI (reference sequence). The CDR3 has 15 amino acids. With 0 bases clipped from V and 5 bases from J, the junction kept 2 bases outside the gene matches. CDR3 region: CASSYSGTGNNEQFF. In DNA form, the CDR3 reads TGTGCCAGCAGTTACTCCGGGACAGGGAACAATGAGCAGTTCTTC.

The rearrangement joins TRBV30 to TRBJ1-1; D perhaps matches TRBD1 (6 bases). The germline V and J ends were trimmed by 8 bases and 5 bases, with 18 bases remaining between them. Germline CDR1 and CDR2: GTSNPN and SVGIG (reference sequence). The CDR3 length is 13 residues. The DNA of the CDR3 is TGTGCCCGAGATTCTAGGGGGAGTACTGAAGCTTTCTTT. Its translation: CARDSRGSTEAFF.

The chain combines TRBV15 with TRBJ1-4; 8 bases fit TRBD1. Looked up from germline, CDR1 is LNHNV and CDR2 is YYDKDF (reference sequence). This CDR3 is built from 16 residues. Trimming took 0 bases from V and 5 from J; bases not matched to a gene: 5. CDR3 loop: CATSRDQGAGNEKLFF. Here the CDR3 DNA reads TGTGCCACCAGCAGAGATCAGGGGGCTGGGAATGAAAAACTGTTTTTT.

The chain couples TRBV6-5 to TRBJ1-2; D call uncertain. CDR1 MNHEY and CDR2 SVGAGI come from the germline V gene. The length of the CDR3 is 13 residues. Trimming left V 8 bases short and J 7 bases short, with 17 bases between. The CDR3, as DNA: TGTGCCAGCCCCGGACGGTCCATCTCTGGCTACACCTTC. This codes for CASPGRSISGYTF.

The chain couples TRBV6-1 to TRBJ1-6; D unresolved. Germline CDR1 reads MNHNS; CDR2 reads SASEGT. Trimming removed 2 bases at V and 4 bases at J, with 9 bases between. This CDR3 contains 15 residues. DNA for the CDR3: TGTGCCAGCAGTGAAAGGACGGATTATAATTCACCCCTCCACTTT. Its translation is CASSERTDYNSPLHF.

Only one count was recorded for this clone. The CDR3 reads CATSRDGSEWNQPQHF. CDR3 sequence (DNA): TGTGCCACCAGCAGAGATGGGAGTGAATGGAATCAGCCCCAGCATTTT. V and J are TRBV15 and TRBJ1-5; D remains ambiguous. Germline CDR1 LNHNV, CDR2 YYDKDF (reference sequence). Trimming removed 0 bases at V and 4 bases at J, with 13 bases between. The CDR3 has 16 residues.

The CDR3: CAITGSVVAGVGDTQYF. The CDR3 coding sequence is TGTGCCATCACCGGTTCGGTGGTAGCGGGAGTAGGAGATACGCAGTATTTT. V gene TRBV10-3 combines with J gene TRBJ2-3, with 9 bases aligning to TRBD2. J was trimmed by 5 bases and V by 7 bases; bases with no gene match: 16. This CDR3 comprises 17 residues. CDR1 and CDR2 from the germline V gene are ENHRY and SYGVKD.

The CDR3 DNA follows: TGCGCCAGCAGTAGGGGACTAGGCTCCTACAATGAGCAGTTCTTC. The encoded protein is CASSRGLGSYNEQFF. This chain joins TRBV10-1 and TRBJ2-1, with TRBD2 identical over 8 bases. This CDR3 has 15 amino acids. CDR1 WNHNN and CDR2 SYGVQD come from the germline V gene (reference sequence). The junction had 3 bases not matched to a gene; V was cut back by 5 bases and J by 0 bases.